A selection of T cell receptor beta chains follows, all from one sample in a study of Graves' ophthalmopathy and Graves' hyperthyroidism. TCRdb reprocessed the multiplex PCR reads with MiXCR, giving one entry per CDR3 protein. The table records some 360,000 distinct CDR3 sequences, about 18% of them present only once. Sequenced: peripheral blood. These receptors came from an adult woman with stable Graves' hyperthyroidism. Both conserved end residues are part of each CDR3. A D gene is named only where the DNA matches it firmly. The size of a clone is reported for some rows only, either as once, few or many, or as a class for expanded clones.

V gene	J gene	clone size	D gene	CDR3 protein	CDR3 DNA
TRBV20-1	TRBJ2-7	-	TRBD1	CSARDLQGVSYEQYF	TGCAGTGCTAGAGATCTACAGGGGGTTTCCTACGAGCAGTACTTC
TRBV2	TRBJ2-7	many	-	CASSEDFDYTYEQYF	TGTGCCAGCAGTGAAGATTTCGACTACACCTACGAGCAGTACTTC
TRBV9	TRBJ1-2	many	-	CASSLGAGSFYGYTF	TGTGCCAGCAGCCTTGGGGCAGGGTCCTTCTATGGCTACACCTTC
TRBV30	TRBJ2-7	many	TRBD2	CAWTPGGAYEQYF	TGTGCCTGGACCCCGGGGGGGGCCTACGAGCAGTACTTC
TRBV10-2	TRBJ1-2	-	TRBD1	CASSESTGLYGYTF	TGCGCCAGCAGTGAGTCGACAGGGCTATATGGCTACACCTTC
TRBV20-1	TRBJ1-2	many	TRBD1	CSARDTDRDYGYTF	TGCAGTGCTAGAGATACTGACAGGGACTATGGCTACACCTTC
TRBV6-5	TRBJ1-5	-	-	CASRDNQPQHF	TGTGCCAGCCGGGACAATCAGCCCCAGCATTTT
TRBV11-2	TRBJ2-5	-	TRBD2	CASSLTSGSGGTQYF	TGTGCCAGCAGCCTAACTAGCGGGAGTGGGGGGACCCAGTACTTC
TRBV5-1	TRBJ2-5	many	TRBD1	CASSLDGQGLETQYF	TGCGCCAGCAGCTTGGATGGACAGGGATTGGAGACCCAGTACTTC
TRBV7-2	TRBJ1-2	many	-	CASSLRQGEGYGYTF	TGTGCCAGCAGCTTACGGCAGGGCGAGGGCTATGGCTACACCTTC
TRBV10-2	TRBJ2-2	many	TRBD2	CASSIRLADGGDTGELFF	TGCGCCAGCAGTATACGACTAGCGGACGGAGGGGACACCGGGGAGCTGTTTTTT
TRBV4-1	TRBJ1-1	-	-	CASSYRFLSGEITEAFF	TGCGCCAGCAGCTATCGTTTCCTCAGTGGAGAGATCACTGAAGCTTTCTTT
TRBV29-1	TRBJ1-1	few	TRBD1	CSYKQGARRSLDTEAFF	TGCAGCTATAAACAGGGGGCGCGTCGATCTCTGGACACTGAAGCTTTCTTT
TRBV5-1	TRBJ2-4	-	-	CASSPEWGKDIQYF	TGCGCCAGCAGCCCTGAATGGGGAAAAGACATTCAGTACTTC
TRBV28	TRBJ2-5	-	TRBD2	CASSSRLAGGQQETQYF	TGTGCCAGCAGCTCACGACTAGCGGGAGGGCAGCAAGAGACCCAGTACTTC